The rows below give T cell receptor beta chains drawn from one sample of a study of shared clonotypes between healthy human individuals. Assay used: immunoSEQ multiplex PCR; TCRdb lists only in-frame clones, some missing. The table records 2 million to 2.5 million clones, roughly 93% of them present only once. The sample taken for sequencing was naive CD4+ T cells from PBMCs. The receptors shown here come from a man aged 18 to 30 in good health. Some clones in this sample may be carry-over from other donors' samples. The CDR3 runs from the conserved cysteine through the conserved F or W. Each record gives: V gene, J gene, D gene, CDR3 length, clone size, CDR3 protein. D genes are given only for firm matches. The size of a clone is reported for some rows only, either as once, few or many, or as a class for expanded clones.

>TRBV6-5|TRBJ2-7|NA|11|NA
CASSQGNEQYF
>TRBV6-1|TRBJ2-1|NA|14|NA
CASRLMMGWWEQFF
>TRBV5-1|TRBJ2-3|NA|15|once
CASSRILQGTDTQYF
>TRBV4-2|TRBJ2-2|NA|16|NA
CASNPQATPRAGELFF
>TRBV19|TRBJ2-1|TRBD2|17|NA
CASSYYYATSGTNEQFF
>TRBV7-8|TRBJ2-7|TRBD2|13|once
CASSLAGLAGRDF
>TRBV28|TRBJ1-2|TRBD1|16|NA
CASSTTIQGADYGYTF
>TRBV5-4|TRBJ2-2|TRBD2|15|NA
CASSPGTSGPGELFF
>TRBV28|TRBJ2-7|TRBD2|15|NA
CASSTARAGAYEQYF
>TRBV28|TRBJ1-5|NA|16|NA
CASNEPGGSGNQPQHF
>TRBV7-8|TRBJ2-3|TRBD2|16|NA
CASSPRLAGKGDTQYF
>TRBV29-1|TRBJ2-1|TRBD1|16|once
CSVDSGRTGAYNEQFF
>TRBV30|TRBJ1-2|NA|12|NA
CAWSTTNYGYTF
>TRBV5-1|TRBJ2-7|TRBD2|16|NA
CASSLWASGTTYEQYF
>TRBV28|TRBJ2-3|NA|13|NA
CASSPRVSDTQYF
>TRBV7-9|TRBJ1-1|NA|13|NA
CASSLRGNTEAFF
>TRBV10-3|TRBJ1-2|TRBD1|13|NA
CAIQGAGGYGYTF
>TRBV18|TRBJ1-5|NA|15|once
CASSIGLHSNQPQHF
>TRBV5-1|TRBJ2-1|NA|15|NA
CASSLGQSSYNEQFF
>TRBV2|TRBJ2-1|TRBD2|14|NA
CASSTSGSYNEQFF
>TRBV7-9|TRBJ2-7|NA|13|NA
CASRGQGSYEQYF
>TRBV27|TRBJ2-3|TRBD2|17|NA
CASSRGAGGLAADTQYF
>TRBV28|TRBJ1-2|NA|15|NA
CASSLGRWGPYGYTF
>TRBV5-1|NA|NA|15|NA
CASSLEGYLPREQYF
>TRBV4-1|TRBJ2-7|NA|16|NA
CASSQPQGGGNYEQYF
>TRBV7-2|TRBJ2-3|NA|14|NA
CASSLVAGLDTQYF
>TRBV4-1|TRBJ2-5|NA|15|NA
CASSQVTPGTETQYF
>TRBV30|TRBJ2-1|TRBD2|14|NA
CAWTVAGGDNEQFF
>TRBV7-3|TRBJ2-5|NA|13|NA
CASSLDRQETQYF
>TRBV9|TRBJ2-1|NA|14|NA
CASSVGQGRYEQFF
>TRBV5-6|TRBJ2-3|TRBD2|17|NA
CASSLAGTSGLEDTQYF
>TRBV19|TRBJ1-1|NA|11|NA
CASRVRAEAFF
>TRBV29-1|TRBJ2-2|TRBD1|16|NA
CSATKKRTGVSGELFF
>TRBV28|TRBJ1-2|TRBD1|12|NA
CASIGTGGGYTF
>TRBV29-1|TRBJ1-2|NA|13|NA
CSVGQVPNYGYTF
>TRBV19|TRBJ1-4|NA|17|NA
CASSIDRPTRNYEKLFF
>TRBV11-2|TRBJ1-3|NA|14|once
CASSRLGRGNTIYF
>TRBV9|TRBJ1-4|TRBD1|16|NA
CASSVNPGQANEKLFF
>TRBV7-3|TRBJ2-1|NA|16|NA
CASSLTGSGSYNEQFF
>TRBV10-1|TRBJ2-2|TRBD2|16|once
CASSDQAGGLTGELFF
>TRBV28|TRBJ2-7|NA|14|NA
CASSQQGGRHEQYF
>TRBV18|TRBJ2-7|TRBD1|15|NA
CASSEQGVVSYEQYF
>TRBV9|TRBJ2-7|TRBD2|18|NA
CASSVAPSRSGSIYEQYF
>TRBV4-1|TRBJ1-4|TRBD1|14|NA
CASRRGTGNGKLFF
>TRBV19|TRBJ1-5|TRBD1|16|NA
CASSIVAGGLNQPQHF
>TRBV10-3|TRBJ1-6|NA|13|NA
CAIRAGENSPLHF
>TRBV5-6|TRBJ1-1|TRBD1|15|NA
CASSLSPDRVLEAFF
>TRBV19|TRBJ2-7|TRBD1|15|NA
CASSTPGQGYYEQYF
>TRBV28|TRBJ2-7|NA|12|NA
CASSLAPREQYF
>TRBV18|TRBJ2-2|TRBD2|15|NA
CASSPLTAGTGELFF
>TRBV9|TRBJ2-2|TRBD2|16|NA
CASSVGGTANTGELFF
>TRBV5-4|TRBJ2-4|NA|14|once
CASSLNRVKNIQYF
>TRBV7-8|TRBJ1-5|NA|12|once
CASSLAAQPQHF
>TRBV27|TRBJ2-1|NA|15|NA
CASSRAGQPTDEQFF
>TRBV28|TRBJ1-1|NA|12|NA
CASSGPPREAFF
>TRBV7-8|TRBJ2-7|NA|15|NA
CASSLGVRGNYEQYF
>TRBV6-1|TRBJ1-5|TRBD1|14|NA
CASSEGQHNQPQHF
>TRBV19|TRBJ1-2|NA|13|NA
CASRTYRADGYTF
>TRBV28|TRBJ2-3|NA|20|NA
CASSLKPGSRGGRTTDTQYF